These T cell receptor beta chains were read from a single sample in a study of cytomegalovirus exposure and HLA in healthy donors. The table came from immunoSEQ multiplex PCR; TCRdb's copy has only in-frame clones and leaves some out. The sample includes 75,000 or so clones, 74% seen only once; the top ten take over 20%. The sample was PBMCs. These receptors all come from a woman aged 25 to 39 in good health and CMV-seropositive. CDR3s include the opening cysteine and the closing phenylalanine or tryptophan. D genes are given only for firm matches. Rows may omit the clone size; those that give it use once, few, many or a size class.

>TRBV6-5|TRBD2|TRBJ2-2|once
CASGWTRDTGELFF
TGTGCCAGCGGGTGGACTAGGGACACCGGGGAGCTGTTTTTT
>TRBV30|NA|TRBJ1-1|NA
CAWSKGGALNTEAFF
TGTGCCTGGAGTAAGGGGGGGGCTTTGAACACTGAAGCTTTCTTT
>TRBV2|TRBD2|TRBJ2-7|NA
CASSDLRTSAFREQYF
TGTGCCAGCAGTGACTTGCGGACTAGCGCTTTTAGGGAGCAGTACTTC
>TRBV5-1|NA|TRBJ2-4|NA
CASSLAEDGIQYF
TGCGCCAGCAGCCTGGCCGAGGATGGCATTCAGTACTTC
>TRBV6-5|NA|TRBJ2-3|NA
CASSARMDTQYF
TGTGCCAGCAGTGCCAGGATGGATACGCAGTATTTT
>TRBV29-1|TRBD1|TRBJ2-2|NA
CSVAATGSYAGELFF
TGCAGCGTTGCCGCGACAGGGAGTTACGCCGGGGAGCTGTTTTTT
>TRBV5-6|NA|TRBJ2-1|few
CASSLWANEQFF
TGTGCCAGCAGCTTATGGGCCAATGAGCAGTTCTTC
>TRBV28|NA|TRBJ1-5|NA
CATSRSGNYQPQHF
TGTGCCACCTCACGATCGGGGAACTATCAGCCCCAGCATTTT
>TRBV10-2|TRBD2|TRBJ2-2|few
CASMSGRVYTGELFF
TGCGCCAGCATGAGCGGGAGGGTTTACACCGGGGAGCTGTTTTTT
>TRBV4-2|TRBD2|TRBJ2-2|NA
CASSHSLAGNTGELFF
TGTGCCAGCAGCCATAGTCTAGCGGGGAACACCGGGGAGCTGTTTTTT
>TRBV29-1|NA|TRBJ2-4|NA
CSAPRTGGDIQYF
TGCAGCGCACCTAGGACAGGCGGGGACATTCAGTACTTC
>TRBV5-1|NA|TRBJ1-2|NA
CASSLQGSYGYTF
TGCGCCAGCAGCTTACAGGGTTCCTATGGCTACACCTTC
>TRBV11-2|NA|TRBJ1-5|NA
CASSLEGAEYQPQHF
TGTGCCAGCAGCTTAGAAGGGGCAGAGTATCAGCCCCAGCATTTT
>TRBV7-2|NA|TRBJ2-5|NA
CASSLNGRGETQYF
TGTGCCAGCAGCTTAAACGGCCGAGGAGAGACCCAGTACTTC